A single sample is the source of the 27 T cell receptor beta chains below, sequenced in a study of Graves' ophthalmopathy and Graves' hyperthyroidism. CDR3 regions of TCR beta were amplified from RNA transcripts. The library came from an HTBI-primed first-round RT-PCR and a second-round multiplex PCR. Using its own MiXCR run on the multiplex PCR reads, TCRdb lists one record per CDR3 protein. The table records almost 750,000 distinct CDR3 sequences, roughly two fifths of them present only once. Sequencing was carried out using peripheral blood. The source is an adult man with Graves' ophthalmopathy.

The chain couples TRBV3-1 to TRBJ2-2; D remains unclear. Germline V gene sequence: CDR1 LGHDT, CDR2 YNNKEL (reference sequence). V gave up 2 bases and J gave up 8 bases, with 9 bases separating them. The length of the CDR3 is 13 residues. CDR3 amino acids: CASSQTGLGELFF. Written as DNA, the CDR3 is TGTGCCAGCAGCCAAACCGGCTTAGGGGAGCTGTTTTTT.

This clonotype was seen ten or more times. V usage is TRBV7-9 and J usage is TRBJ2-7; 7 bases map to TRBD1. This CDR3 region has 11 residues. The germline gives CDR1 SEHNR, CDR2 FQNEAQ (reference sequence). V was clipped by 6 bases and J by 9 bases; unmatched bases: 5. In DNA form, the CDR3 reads TGTGCCAGCAGAAACCGGGACAGGCAGTACTTC. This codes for CASRNRDRQYF. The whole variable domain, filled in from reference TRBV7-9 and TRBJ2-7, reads DTGVSQNPRHKITKRGQNVTFRCDPISEHNRLYWYRQTLGQGPEFLTYFQNEAQLEKSRLLSDRFSAERPKGSFSTLEIQRTEQGDSAMYLCASRNRDRQYFGPGTRLTVT.

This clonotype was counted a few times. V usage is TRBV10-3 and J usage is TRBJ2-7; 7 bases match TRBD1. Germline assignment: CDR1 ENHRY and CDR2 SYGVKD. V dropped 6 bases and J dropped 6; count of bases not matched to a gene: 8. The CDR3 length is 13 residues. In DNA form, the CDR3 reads TGTGCCATCAGGGAGACAGGGTTCGGCGAGCAGTACTTC. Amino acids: CAIRETGFGEQYF.

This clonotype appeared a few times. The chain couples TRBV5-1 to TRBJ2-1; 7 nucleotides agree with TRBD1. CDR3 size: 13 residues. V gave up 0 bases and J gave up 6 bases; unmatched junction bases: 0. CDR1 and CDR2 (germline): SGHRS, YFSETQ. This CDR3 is CASSLGQGNEQFF. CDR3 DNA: TGCGCCAGCAGCTTGGGACAGGGCAATGAGCAGTTCTTC. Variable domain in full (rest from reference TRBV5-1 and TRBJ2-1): KAGVTQTPRYLIKTRGQQVTLSCSPISGHRSVSWYQQTPGQGLQFLFEYFSETQRNKGNFPGRFSGRQFSNSRSEMNVSTLELGDSALYLCASSLGQGNEQFFGPGTRLTVL.

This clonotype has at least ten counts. CDR3 in DNA: TGTGCCAGCAGCCCTGGGGTCGACAGGGTATCGACTGAAGCTTTCTTT. Encoded protein: CASSPGVDRVSTEAFF. V gene TRBV9 combines with J gene TRBJ1-1; TRBD1 agrees at 7 bases. The V segment lost 4 bases and the J segment 5 bases; nucleotides outside the gene matches: 14. The CDR3 spans 16 residues. CDR1 and CDR2 from the germline V gene are SGDLS and YYNGEE.

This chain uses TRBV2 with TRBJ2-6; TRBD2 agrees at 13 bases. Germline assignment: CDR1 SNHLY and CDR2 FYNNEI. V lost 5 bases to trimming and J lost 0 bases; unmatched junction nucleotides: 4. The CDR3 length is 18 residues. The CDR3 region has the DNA TGTGCCAGCAGTTCTGGGACTAGCGGGGACTCTGGGGCCAACGTCCTGACTTTC. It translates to CASSSGTSGDSGANVLTF.

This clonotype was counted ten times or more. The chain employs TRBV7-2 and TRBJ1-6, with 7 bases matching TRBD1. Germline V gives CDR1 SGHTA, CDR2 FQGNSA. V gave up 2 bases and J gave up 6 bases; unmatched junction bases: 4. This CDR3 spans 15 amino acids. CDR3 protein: CASSLTHRGNSPLHF. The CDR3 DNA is TGTGCCAGCAGCTTAACTCACAGGGGTAATTCACCCCTCCACTTT.

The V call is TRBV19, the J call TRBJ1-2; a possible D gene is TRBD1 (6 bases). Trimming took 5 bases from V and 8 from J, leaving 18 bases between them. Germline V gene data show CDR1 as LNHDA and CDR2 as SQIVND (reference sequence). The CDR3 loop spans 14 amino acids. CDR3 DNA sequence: TGTGCCAGTAGTGACCCCCTTACAGGGTTCGGCTACACCTTC. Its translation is CASSDPLTGFGYTF.

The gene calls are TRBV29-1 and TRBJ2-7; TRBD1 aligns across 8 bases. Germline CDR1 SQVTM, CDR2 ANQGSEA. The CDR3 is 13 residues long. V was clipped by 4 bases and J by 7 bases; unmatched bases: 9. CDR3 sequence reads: CSVGDRNNREQYF. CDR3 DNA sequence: TGCAGCGTTGGGGACAGGAATAATAGAGAGCAGTACTTC.

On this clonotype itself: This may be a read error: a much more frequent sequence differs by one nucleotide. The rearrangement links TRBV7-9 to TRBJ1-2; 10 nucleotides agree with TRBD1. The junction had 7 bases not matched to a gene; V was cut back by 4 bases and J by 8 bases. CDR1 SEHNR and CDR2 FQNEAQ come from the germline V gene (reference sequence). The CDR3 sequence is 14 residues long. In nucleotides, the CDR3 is TGTGCCAGCAGCTACGGACAGGGGGATGACGGCTACACCTTC. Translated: CASSYGQGDDGYTF.

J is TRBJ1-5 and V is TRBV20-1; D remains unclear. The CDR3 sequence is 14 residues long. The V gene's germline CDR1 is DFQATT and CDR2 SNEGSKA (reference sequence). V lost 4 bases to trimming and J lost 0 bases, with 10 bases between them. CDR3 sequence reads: CSAKELFSNQPQHF. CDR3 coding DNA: TGCAGTGCTAAAGAACTCTTTAGCAATCAGCCCCAGCATTTT.

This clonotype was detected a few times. As DNA, the CDR3 is TGTGCCAGCAGCTTAGAACCTGCAACTAATGAAAAACTGTTTTTT. It specifies CASSLEPATNEKLFF. The chain recombines TRBV5-8 with TRBJ1-4; D gene ambiguous. The CDR3 is 15 amino acids. The germline V gene encodes CDR1 SGHTS and CDR2 YDEGEE. Trimming took off 2 bases at V and 0 bases at J, with 8 bases between the two ends.

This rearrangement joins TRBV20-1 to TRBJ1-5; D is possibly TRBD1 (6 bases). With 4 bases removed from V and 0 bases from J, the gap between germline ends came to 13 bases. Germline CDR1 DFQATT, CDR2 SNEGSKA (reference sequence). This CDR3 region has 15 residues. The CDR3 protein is CSAKQGITSNQPQHF. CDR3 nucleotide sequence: TGCAGTGCTAAACAGGGTATTACTAGCAATCAGCCCCAGCATTTT.

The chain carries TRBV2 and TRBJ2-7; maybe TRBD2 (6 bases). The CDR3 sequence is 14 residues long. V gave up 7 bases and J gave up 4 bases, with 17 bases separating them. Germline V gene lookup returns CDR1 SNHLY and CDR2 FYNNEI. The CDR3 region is CASIQPGLDYEQYF. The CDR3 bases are TGTGCCAGCATCCAACCGGGACTCGATTACGAGCAGTACTTC.

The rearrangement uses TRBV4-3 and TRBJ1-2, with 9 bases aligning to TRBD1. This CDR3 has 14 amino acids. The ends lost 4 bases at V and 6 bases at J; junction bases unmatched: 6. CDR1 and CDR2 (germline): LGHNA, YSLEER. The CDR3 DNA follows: TGCGCCAGCAGCCCGATTACAGGGGGCGATGGCTACACCTTC. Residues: CASSPITGGDGYTF.

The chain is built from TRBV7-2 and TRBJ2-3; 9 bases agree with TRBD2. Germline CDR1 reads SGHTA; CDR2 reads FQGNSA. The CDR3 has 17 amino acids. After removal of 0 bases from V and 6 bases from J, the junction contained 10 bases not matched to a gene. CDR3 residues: CASSLAEFAGGRDTQYF. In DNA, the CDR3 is TGTGCCAGCAGCTTAGCGGAGTTCGCGGGAGGGCGCGATACGCAGTATTTT. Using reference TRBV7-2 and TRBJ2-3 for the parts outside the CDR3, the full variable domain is GAGVSQSPSNKVTEKGKDVELRCDPISGHTALYWYRQSLGQGLEFLIYFQGNSAPDKSGLPSDRFSAERTGGSVSTLTIQRTQQEDSAVYLCASSLAEFAGGRDTQYFGPGTRLTVL.

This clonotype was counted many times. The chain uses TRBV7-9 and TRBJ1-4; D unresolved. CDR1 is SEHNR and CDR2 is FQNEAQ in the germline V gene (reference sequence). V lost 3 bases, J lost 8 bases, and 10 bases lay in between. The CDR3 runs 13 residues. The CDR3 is CASSFPGGEKLFF. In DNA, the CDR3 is TGTGCCAGCAGCTTTCCAGGTGGGGAAAAACTGTTTTTT.

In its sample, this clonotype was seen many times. Here the CDR3 reads CASSGYSSLYEQYF. In DNA, the CDR3 is TGTGCCAGTTCCGGGTATAGCTCACTCTACGAGCAGTACTTC. The chain is built from TRBV7-9 and TRBJ2-7; D is undetermined. The CDR3 runs 14 residues. The V end lost 9 bases, the J end lost 3 bases, and 18 bases lay between the germline ends. Germline loops: CDR1 SEHNR, CDR2 FQNEAQ (reference sequence).

Here the CDR3 DNA reads TGTGCCAGCAGTGCCCAGGGGCAGACCCTCTACGAGCAGTACTTC. Protein sequence: CASSAQGQTLYEQYF. The chain has TRBV25-1 and TRBJ2-7, with a possible D match to TRBD1 (6 bases). Per germline, CDR1 MGHDK and CDR2 SYGVNS. V was cut by 4 bases and J by 3 bases, with 16 bases left in between. The CDR3 has 15 residues.

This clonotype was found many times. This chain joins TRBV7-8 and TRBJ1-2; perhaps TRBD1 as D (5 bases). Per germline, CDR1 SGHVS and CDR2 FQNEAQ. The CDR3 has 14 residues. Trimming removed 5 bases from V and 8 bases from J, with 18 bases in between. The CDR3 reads CASSRDRSFSGYTF. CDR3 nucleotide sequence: TGTGCCAGCAGCCGGGACCGAAGTTTTTCGGGCTACACCTTC.

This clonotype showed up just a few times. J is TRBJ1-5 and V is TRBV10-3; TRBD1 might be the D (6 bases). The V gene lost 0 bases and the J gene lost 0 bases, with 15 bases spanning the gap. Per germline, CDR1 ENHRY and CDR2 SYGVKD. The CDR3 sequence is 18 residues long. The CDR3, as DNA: TGTGCCATCAGTGAGTCAAGGGGGGGGGTGAGTAGCAATCAGCCCCAGCATTTT. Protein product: CAISESRGGVSSNQPQHF.

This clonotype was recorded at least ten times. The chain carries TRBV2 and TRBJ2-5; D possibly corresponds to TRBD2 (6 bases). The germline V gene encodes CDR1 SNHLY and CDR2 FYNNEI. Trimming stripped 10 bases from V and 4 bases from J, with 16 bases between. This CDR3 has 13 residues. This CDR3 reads CATRRGKGETQYF. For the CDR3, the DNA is TGTGCCACCCGCCGGGGGAAAGGAGAGACCCAGTACTTC.

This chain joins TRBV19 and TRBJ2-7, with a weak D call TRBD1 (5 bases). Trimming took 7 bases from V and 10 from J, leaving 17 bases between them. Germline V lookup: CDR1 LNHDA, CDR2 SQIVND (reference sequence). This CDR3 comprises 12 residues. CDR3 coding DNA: TGTGCCAGTACCGCCAGGGCCTACCATCAGTACTTC. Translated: CASTARAYHQYF.

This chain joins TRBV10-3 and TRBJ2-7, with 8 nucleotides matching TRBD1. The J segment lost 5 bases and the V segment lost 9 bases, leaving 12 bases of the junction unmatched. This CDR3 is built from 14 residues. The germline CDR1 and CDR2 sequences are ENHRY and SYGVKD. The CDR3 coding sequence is TGTGCCATTGGAAGCGACAGGGGATTCCACGAGCAGTACTTC. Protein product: CAIGSDRGFHEQYF.

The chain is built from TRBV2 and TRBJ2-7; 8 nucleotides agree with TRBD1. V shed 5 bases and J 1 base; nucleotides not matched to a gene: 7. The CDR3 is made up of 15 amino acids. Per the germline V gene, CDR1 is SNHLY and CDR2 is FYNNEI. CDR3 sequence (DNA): TGTGCCAGCAGTCCGACCGACAGGGGATCCTACGAGCAGTACTTC. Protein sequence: CASSPTDRGSYEQYF.

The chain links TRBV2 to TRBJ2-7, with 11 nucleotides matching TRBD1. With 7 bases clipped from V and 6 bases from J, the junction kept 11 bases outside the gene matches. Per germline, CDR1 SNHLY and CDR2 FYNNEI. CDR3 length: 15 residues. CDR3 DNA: TGTGCCAGCACCGGGACAGGGGGTGGGGGAGCCGAGCAGTACTTC. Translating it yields CASTGTGGGGAEQYF. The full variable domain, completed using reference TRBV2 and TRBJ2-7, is EPEVTQTPSHQVTQMGQEVILRCVPISNHLYFYWYRQILGQKVEFLVSFYNNEISEKSEIFDDQFSVERPDGSNFTLKIRSTKLEDSAMYFCASTGTGGGGAEQYFGPGTRLTVT.

Here the CDR3 reads CASSPRGRGDAGELFF. CDR3 coding DNA: TGTGCCAGCAGCCCCCGGGGGAGGGGGGACGCCGGGGAGCTGTTTTTT. This rearrangement joins TRBV7-9 to TRBJ2-2; D may be TRBD2 (7 bases). V dropped 5 bases and J dropped 6 bases, with 19 bases sitting between them. The CDR3 contains 16 residues. CDR1 SEHNR and CDR2 FQNEAQ come from the germline V gene (reference sequence).